Listed below are T cell receptor beta chains from one sample, sequenced in a study of glioma-infiltrating T cells after dendritic cell vaccination. Clones were read by immunoSEQ multiplex PCR, and TCRdb kept only the in-frame ones, dropping some. The profile shows just under 100,000 clones, around 80% of them singletons. Material: blood, obtained after dendritic cell vaccination. These receptors were collected from a human donor with glioblastoma. The CDR3 runs from the conserved cysteine through the conserved F or W. Each record gives: clone size, D gene, J gene, V gene, CDR3 protein, CDR3 DNA. The D gene is left open where the match is weak. For some rows the clone size is stated as once, few or many, or as a class when expanded; others skip it.

few . TRBJ2-7 TRBV27 CASRGQILPYEQYF TGTGCCAGCAGAGGACAGATCTTGCCCTACGAGCAGTACTTC
. TRBD1 TRBJ1-4 TRBV10-2 CASRATGGAREKLFF TGCGCCAGCAGAGCTACAGGGGGCGCCCGGGAAAAACTGTTTTTT
. . TRBJ2-7 TRBV2 CASSDQRLGYEQYF TGTGCCAGCAGTGATCAGCGGCTAGGGTACGAGCAGTACTTC
many . TRBJ1-3 TRBV30 CAWADPRGNTIYF TGTGCCTGGGCCGACCCGAGGGGAAACACCATATATTTT
. . TRBJ2-1 TRBV29-1 CSVEDTRNNEQFF TGCAGCGTTGAAGACACTCGAAACAATGAGCAGTTCTTC
. . TRBJ2-1 TRBV7-2 CASSLFRDEQFF TGTGCCAGCAGCTTATTCCGCGATGAGCAGTTCTTC
. TRBD2 TRBJ2-7 TRBV19 CASRSAGGHEQYF TGTGCCAGTAGGTCAGCGGGGGGGCACGAGCAGTACTTC
. TRBD2 TRBJ2-5 TRBV9 CASSPRGGTSETQYF TGTGCCAGCAGCCCCCGCGGGGGGACGAGTGAGACCCAGTACTTC
. . TRBJ1-5 TRBV28 CASSLTLRVQPQHF TGTGCCAGCAGTTTAACACTAAGAGTGCAGCCCCAGCATTTT
. TRBD2 TRBJ2-3 TRBV19 CASRRSPSGGTTDTQYF TGTGCCAGTAGACGCTCCCCTAGCGGGGGAACTACAGATACGCAGTATTTT
. TRBD1 TRBJ1-1 TRBV6-6 CASSTGVNTEAFF TGTGCCAGCAGTACAGGGGTTAACACTGAAGCTTTCTTT
few . TRBJ2-7 TRBV29-1 CSVGETGRAYEQYF TGCAGCGTGGGGGAAACAGGGAGAGCCTACGAGCAGTACTTC
. . TRBJ1-4 TRBV28 CASSLSATNEKLFF TGTGCCAGCAGTTTGAGTGCAACTAATGAAAAACTGTTTTTT
. TRBD1 TRBJ1-4 TRBV19 CASSIRQGSEKLFF TGTGCCAGTAGTATTCGACAGGGAAGCGAAAAACTGTTTTTT
once . TRBJ1-2 TRBV6-5 CASSASGQIYGYTF TGTGCCAGCAGCGCCTCAGGACAGATTTATGGCTACACCTTC
. . TRBJ2-3 TRBV7-9 CASSFSGGNEQYF TGTGCCAGCAGCTTCTCCGGCGGCAATGAGCAGTATTTT
. TRBD1 TRBJ1-5 TRBV7-2 CASSSGQRSAQHF TGTGCCAGCAGCTCGGGACAGCGTAGCGCCCAGCATTTT
once TRBD2 TRBJ2-2 TRBV19 CASKASGSFITGELFF TGTGCCAGTAAGGCTAGCGGGAGCTTTATCACCGGGGAGCTGTTTTTT
. . TRBJ1-1 TRBV28 CASSWGGGGTEAFF TGTGCCAGCAGTTGGGGCGGGGGAGGGACTGAAGCTTTCTTT
once . TRBJ2-5 TRBV30 CAWSVGRKPQYF TGTGCCTGGAGTGTTGGCAGGAAGCCCCAGTACTTC
. TRBD1 TRBJ1-2 TRBV15 CATSRDQTGVGGYTF TGTGCCACCAGCAGAGACCAGACAGGGGTAGGTGGCTACACCTTC
. . TRBJ1-1 TRBV6-5 CASSYGSTEAFF TGTGCCAGCAGTTACGGGAGCACTGAAGCTTTCTTT
few TRBD2 TRBJ2-7 TRBV7-9 CASSSALAGAKYF TGTGCCAGCAGCTCCGCTCTAGCGGGGGCTAAGTACTTC
. . TRBJ2-2 TRBV6-6 CASSYLGGGSGELFF TGTGCCAGCAGTTATTTGGGCGGAGGGTCCGGGGAGCTGTTTTTT
. . TRBJ1-6 TRBV10-2 CASSQYNSPLHF TGCGCCAGCAGCCAATATAATTCACCCCTCCACTTT
. . TRBJ1-5 TRBV6-5 CASRATTGLGQPQHF TGTGCCAGCAGAGCGACTACAGGGTTGGGACAGCCCCAGCATTTT
. TRBD1 TRBJ2-7 TRBV10-3 CAISLAGTGSYEQYF TGTGCCATCAGCCTCGCCGGGACAGGGTCCTACGAGCAGTACTTC
. . TRBJ2-7 TRBV15 CATSARGRFSSYEQYF TGTGCCACCAGCGCACGGGGGAGGTTTAGCTCCTACGAGCAGTACTTC
. TRBD2 TRBJ2-2 TRBV4-1 CASSQVLAGLPVTGELFF TGCGCCAGCAGCCAAGTGTTAGCGGGGCTACCGGTCACCGGGGAGCTGTTTTTT
. TRBD2 TRBJ2-7 TRBV30 CAWGPPGTSGRAEEQYF TGTGCCTGGGGCCCCCCGGGAACTAGCGGGAGGGCCGAAGAGCAGTACTTC
. TRBD1 TRBJ2-3 TRBV4-1 CASSQEYGTGAYTDTQYF TGCGCCAGCAGCCAAGAGTATGGGACAGGGGCCTACACAGATACGCAGTATTTT